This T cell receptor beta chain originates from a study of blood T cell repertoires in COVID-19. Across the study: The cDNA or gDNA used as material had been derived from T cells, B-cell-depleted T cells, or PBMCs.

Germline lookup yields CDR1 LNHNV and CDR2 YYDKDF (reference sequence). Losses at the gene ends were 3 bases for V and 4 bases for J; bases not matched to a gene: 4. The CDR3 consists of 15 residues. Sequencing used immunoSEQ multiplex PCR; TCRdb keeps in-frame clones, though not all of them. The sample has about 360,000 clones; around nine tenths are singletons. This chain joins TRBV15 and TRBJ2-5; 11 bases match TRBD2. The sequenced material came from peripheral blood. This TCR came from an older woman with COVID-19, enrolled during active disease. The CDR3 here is CATSSSSGGSETQYF. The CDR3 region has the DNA TGTGCCACCAGCAGTTCTAGCGGGGGGTCAGAGACCCAGTACTTC.